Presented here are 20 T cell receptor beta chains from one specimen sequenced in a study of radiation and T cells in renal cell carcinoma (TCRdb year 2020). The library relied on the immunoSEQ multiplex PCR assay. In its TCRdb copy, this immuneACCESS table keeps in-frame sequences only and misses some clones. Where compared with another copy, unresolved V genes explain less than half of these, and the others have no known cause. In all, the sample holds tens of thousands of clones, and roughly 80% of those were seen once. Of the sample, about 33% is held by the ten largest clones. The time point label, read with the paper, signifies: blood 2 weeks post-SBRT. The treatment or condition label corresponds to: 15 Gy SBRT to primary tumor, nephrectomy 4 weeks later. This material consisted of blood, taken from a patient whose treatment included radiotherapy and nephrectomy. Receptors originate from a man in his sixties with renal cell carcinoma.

CDR3 nucleotide sequence: TGCGCCAGCAGCCTACAGGACCGCGGGGCAGATACGCAGTATTTT. As protein: CASSLQDRGADTQYF. The rearrangement links TRBV5-1 to TRBJ2-3, with D possibly matching TRBD2 (6 bases). Deletions cut 4 bases from V and 4 bases from J, with 16 bases between. This CDR3 contains 15 residues. Germline V gene data show CDR1 as SGHRS and CDR2 as YFSETQ.

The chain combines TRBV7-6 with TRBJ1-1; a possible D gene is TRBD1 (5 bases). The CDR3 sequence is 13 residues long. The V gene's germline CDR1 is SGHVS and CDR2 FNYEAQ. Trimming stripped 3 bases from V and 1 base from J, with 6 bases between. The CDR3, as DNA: TGTGCCAGCAGCTTCACAGGGAACACTGAAGCTTTCTTT. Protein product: CASSFTGNTEAFF.

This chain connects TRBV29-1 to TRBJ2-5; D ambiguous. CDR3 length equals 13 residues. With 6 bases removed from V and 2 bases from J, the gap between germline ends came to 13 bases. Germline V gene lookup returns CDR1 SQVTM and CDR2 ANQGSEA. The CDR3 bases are TGCAGCGTCTCGGACGTATTACAAGAGACCCAGTACTTC. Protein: CSVSDVLQETQYF.

CDR3 loop: CAIRGDSSSSYEQYF. In nucleotides, the CDR3 is TGTGCCATCAGGGGAGACTCCTCCTCCTCCTACGAGCAGTACTTC. The chain is built from TRBV10-3 and TRBJ2-5; D may be TRBD2 (5 bases). The J call may not be correct, given that the DNA end is closer to TRBJ2-7. Germline V gene sequence: CDR1 ENHRY, CDR2 SYGVKD. The CDR3 has 15 amino acids.

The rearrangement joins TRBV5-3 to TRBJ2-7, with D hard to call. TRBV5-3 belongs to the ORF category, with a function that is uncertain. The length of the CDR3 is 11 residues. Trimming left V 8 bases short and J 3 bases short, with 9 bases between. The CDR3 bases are TGTGCCAGCGCCCCTGGCTACGAGCAGTACTTC. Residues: CASAPGYEQYF.

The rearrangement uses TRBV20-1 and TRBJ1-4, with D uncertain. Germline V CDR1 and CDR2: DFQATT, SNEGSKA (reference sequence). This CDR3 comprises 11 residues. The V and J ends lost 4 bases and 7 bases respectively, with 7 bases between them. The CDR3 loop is CSAMVPEKLFF. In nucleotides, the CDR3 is TGCAGTGCTATGGTCCCTGAAAAACTGTTTTTT.

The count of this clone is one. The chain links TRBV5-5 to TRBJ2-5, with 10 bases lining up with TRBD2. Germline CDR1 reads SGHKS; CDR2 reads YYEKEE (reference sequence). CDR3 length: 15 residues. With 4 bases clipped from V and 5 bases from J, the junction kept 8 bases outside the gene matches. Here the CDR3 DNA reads TGTGCCAGCAGCCTCCTAGCGGGAGTTCGCGAGACCCAGTACTTC. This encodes CASSLLAGVRETQYF.

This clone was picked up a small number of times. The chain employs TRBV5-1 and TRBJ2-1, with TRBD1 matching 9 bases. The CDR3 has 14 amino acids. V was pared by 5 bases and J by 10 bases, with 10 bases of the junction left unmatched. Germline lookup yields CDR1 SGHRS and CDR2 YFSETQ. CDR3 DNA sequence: TGCGCCAGCAGGGCCGGGACAGGGTCTTTGGAGCAGTTCTTC. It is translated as CASRAGTGSLEQFF.

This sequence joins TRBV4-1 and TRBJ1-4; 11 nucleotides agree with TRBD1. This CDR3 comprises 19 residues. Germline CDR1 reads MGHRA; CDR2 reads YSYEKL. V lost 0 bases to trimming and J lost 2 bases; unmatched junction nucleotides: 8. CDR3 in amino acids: CASSQEKMGQGVTNEKLFF. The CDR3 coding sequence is TGCGCCAGCAGCCAAGAGAAAATGGGACAGGGGGTCACTAATGAAAAACTGTTTTTT.

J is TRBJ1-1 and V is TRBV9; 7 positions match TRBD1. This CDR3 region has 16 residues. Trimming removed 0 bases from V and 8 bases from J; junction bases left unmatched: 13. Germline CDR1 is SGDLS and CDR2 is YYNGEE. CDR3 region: CASSVGPFYGGQEAFF. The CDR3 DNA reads TGTGCCAGCAGCGTAGGACCTTTCTATGGGGGACAGGAAGCTTTCTTT.

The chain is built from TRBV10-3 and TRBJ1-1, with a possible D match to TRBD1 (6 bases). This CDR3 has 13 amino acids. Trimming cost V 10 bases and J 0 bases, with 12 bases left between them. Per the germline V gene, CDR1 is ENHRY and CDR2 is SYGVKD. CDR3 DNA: TGTGCCACCCGACAGGACTTGAACACTGAAGCTTTCTTT. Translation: CATRQDLNTEAFF.

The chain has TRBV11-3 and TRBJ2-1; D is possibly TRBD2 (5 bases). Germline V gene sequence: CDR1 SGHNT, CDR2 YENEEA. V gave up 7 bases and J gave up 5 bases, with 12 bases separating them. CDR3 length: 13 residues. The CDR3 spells CASKWGDDNEQFF. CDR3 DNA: TGTGCCAGCAAATGGGGAGATGACAATGAGCAGTTCTTC. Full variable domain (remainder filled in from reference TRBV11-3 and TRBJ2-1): EAGVVQSPRYKIIEKKQPVAFWCNPISGHNTLYWYLQNLGQGPELLIRYENEEAVDDSQLPKDRFSAERLKGVDSTLKIQPAELGDSAVYLCASKWGDDNEQFFGPGTRLTVL.

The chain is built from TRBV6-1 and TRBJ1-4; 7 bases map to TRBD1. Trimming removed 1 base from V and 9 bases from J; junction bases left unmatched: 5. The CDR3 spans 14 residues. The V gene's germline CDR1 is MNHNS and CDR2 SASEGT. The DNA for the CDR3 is TGTGCCAGCAGTGAAGGAACAGGGGCGAAAAAACTGTTTTTT. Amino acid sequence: CASSEGTGAKKLFF.

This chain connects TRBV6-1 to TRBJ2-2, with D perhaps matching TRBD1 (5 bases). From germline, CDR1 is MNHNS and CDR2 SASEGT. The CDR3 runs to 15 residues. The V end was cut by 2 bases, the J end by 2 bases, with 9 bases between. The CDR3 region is CASSEMWGNTGELFF. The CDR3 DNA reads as TGTGCCAGCAGTGAAATGTGGGGCAACACCGGGGAGCTGTTTTTT.

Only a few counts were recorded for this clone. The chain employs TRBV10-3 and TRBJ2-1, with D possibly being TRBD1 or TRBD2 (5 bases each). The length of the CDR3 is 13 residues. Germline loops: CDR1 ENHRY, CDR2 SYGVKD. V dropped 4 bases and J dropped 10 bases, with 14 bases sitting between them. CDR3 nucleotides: TGTGCCATCAGTGTGGGGGACCACATGGAGCAGTTCTTC. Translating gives CAISVGDHMEQFF.

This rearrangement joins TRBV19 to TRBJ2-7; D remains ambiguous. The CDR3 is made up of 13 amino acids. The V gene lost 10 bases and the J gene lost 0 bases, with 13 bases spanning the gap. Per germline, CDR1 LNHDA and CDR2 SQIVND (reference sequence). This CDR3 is CATEDRSSYEQYF. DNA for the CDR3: TGTGCCACTGAGGACCGGAGCTCCTACGAGCAGTACTTC.

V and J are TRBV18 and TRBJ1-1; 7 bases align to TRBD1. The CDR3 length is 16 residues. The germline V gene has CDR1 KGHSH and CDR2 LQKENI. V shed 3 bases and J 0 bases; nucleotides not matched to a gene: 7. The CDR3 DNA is TGTGCCAGCTCACCCGGGACAGCTACTATGAACACTGAAGCTTTCTTT. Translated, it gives CASSPGTATMNTEAFF. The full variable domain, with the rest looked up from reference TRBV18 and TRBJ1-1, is NAGVMQNPRHLVRRRGQEARLRCSPMKGHSHVYWYRQLPEEGLKFMVYLQKENIIDESGMPKERFSAEFPKEGPSILRIQQVVRGDSAAYFCASSPGTATMNTEAFFGQGTRLTVV.

CDR3 sequence (DNA): TGTGCCACCAGCAGAGATCGTGGCAGCAATCAGCCCCAGCATTTT. The encoded protein is CATSRDRGSNQPQHF. The chain links TRBV15 to TRBJ1-5, with unresolved D. V was trimmed by 0 bases and J by 1 base, leaving 7 bases between them. This CDR3 has 15 residues. Germline V gene lookup returns CDR1 LNHNV and CDR2 YYDKDF (reference sequence).

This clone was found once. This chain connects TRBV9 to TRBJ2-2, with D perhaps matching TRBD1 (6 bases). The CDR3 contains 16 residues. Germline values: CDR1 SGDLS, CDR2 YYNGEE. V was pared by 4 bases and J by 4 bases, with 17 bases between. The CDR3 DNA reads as TGTGCCAGCAGCTACCTAGGCAGGGGATTCACCGGGGAGCTGTTTTTT. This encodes CASSYLGRGFTGELFF.

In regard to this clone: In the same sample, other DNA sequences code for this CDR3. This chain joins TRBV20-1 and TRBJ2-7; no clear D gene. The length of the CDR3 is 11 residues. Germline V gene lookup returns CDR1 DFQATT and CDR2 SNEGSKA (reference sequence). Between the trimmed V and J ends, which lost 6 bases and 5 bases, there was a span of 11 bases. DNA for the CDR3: TGCAGTGCCCCCGGGCCCGACGAGCAGTACTTC. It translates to CSAPGPDEQYF.